What follows are 24 T cell receptor beta chains derived from one specimen sequenced in a study of post-analysis software for immune sequencing data. Study-wide points: Higher frequency in patients than in controls was seen for roughly 5 TRBV segments, with TRBV5-6, TRBV5-1 and TRBV20-1 among them.

The antigens for these receptors are not known. Built from TCR beta cDNA, the libraries had unique molecular identifiers in them. TCRdb reprocessed the PCR reads with MiXCR, giving one entry per CDR3 protein. The table has 650,000 to 900,000 distinct CDR3 sequences, about half seen once; the top ten hold around 4.7%. Sequencing used blood. These TCRs come from a girl aged 10 to 17 with multiple sclerosis.

This clonotype turned up a few times. V and J are TRBV5-5 and TRBJ1-2; 7 bases line up with TRBD1. Germline CDR1 reads SGHKS; CDR2 reads YYEKEE (reference sequence). The V segment lost 0 bases and the J segment 6 bases; nucleotides outside the gene matches: 2. This CDR3 is built from 13 residues. For the CDR3, the DNA is TGTGCCAGCAGCTTGGTTACAGGGGATGGCTACACCTTC. This sequence encodes CASSLVTGDGYTF.

The V gene is TRBV3-1, the J gene TRBJ1-2; 11 bases agree with TRBD1. V trimming: 7 bases; J trimming: 10 bases; junction bases outside the gene matches: 14. CDR3 length: 15 residues. Germline V gene data show CDR1 as LGHDT and CDR2 as YNNKEL (reference sequence). The CDR3, as DNA: TGTGCCAGCACCTTCGGACAGGGGGCTCGAGTTGTCTACACCTTC. Translating it yields CASTFGQGARVVYTF.

The chain carries TRBV6-1 and TRBJ2-3; D is undetermined. CDR1 is MNHNS, CDR2 SASEGT, per germline. Trimming cost V 8 bases and J 4 bases, with 16 bases left between them. The length of the CDR3 is 14 residues. CDR3 protein: CASGGPHDADTQYF. CDR3 DNA sequence: TGTGCCAGCGGCGGACCACACGATGCAGATACGCAGTATTTT.

The J gene is TRBJ2-2, the V gene TRBV7-6; D gene unclear. V was trimmed by 2 bases and J by 3 bases, leaving 19 bases between them. The germline CDR1 and CDR2 sequences are SGHVS and FNYEAQ. The CDR3 spans 18 residues. Here the CDR3 reads CASSLYLFRLGYTGELFF. DNA of the CDR3: TGTGCCAGCAGCTTATATCTTTTCCGGCTTGGCTACACCGGGGAGCTGTTTTTT.

The chain recombines TRBV4-2 with TRBJ2-7; tentatively, D is TRBD2 (6 bases). Germline V lookup: CDR1 LGHNA, CDR2 YNFKEQ. Trimming took 2 bases from V and 3 from J, leaving 11 bases between them. The CDR3 has 14 residues. CDR3 protein: CASSQIIADYEQYF. In DNA, the CDR3 is TGTGCCAGCAGCCAAATCATAGCGGACTACGAGCAGTACTTC.

This chain connects TRBV7-9 to TRBJ2-1; 7 nucleotides line up with TRBD2. This CDR3 region has 16 residues. The germline gives CDR1 SEHNR, CDR2 FQNEAQ (reference sequence). J lost 2 bases, V lost 5 bases, and 9 bases had no gene match. CDR3 DNA: TGTGCCAGCAGCGCCCCGGGAAGCGGGACCTACAATGAGCAGTTCTTC. Translation gives CASSAPGSGTYNEQFF.

The V and J genes are TRBV7-9 and TRBJ2-5; D is ambiguous. The tail of the sequence fits TRBJ2-7 better, so the J call may be wrong. CDR1 and CDR2 (germline): SEHNR, FQNEAQ (reference sequence). There are 14 residues in the CDR3. The DNA for the CDR3 is TGTGCCAGCAGCATCCCTGGCGTCCTCGGCGAGCAGTACTTC. This sequence encodes CASSIPGVLGEQYF.

V is TRBV15 and J is TRBJ2-5; D is possibly TRBD1 or TRBD2 (5 bases each). The CDR3 runs to 14 residues. The V end lost 4 bases, the J end lost 5 bases, and 14 bases lay between the germline ends. Germline CDR1 reads LNHNV; CDR2 reads YYDKDF (reference sequence). This chain's CDR3 is CATSIGAGTETQYF. CDR3 nucleotide sequence: TGTGCCACCAGCATCGGGGCAGGGACGGAGACCCAGTACTTC.

This clonotype was seen a few times. This chain connects TRBV24-1 to TRBJ2-5, with D perhaps given as TRBD1 or TRBD2 (5 bases each). CDR1 is KGHDR and CDR2 is SFDVKD in the germline V gene. CDR3 length: 14 amino acids. V dropped 5 bases and J dropped 2 bases, with 11 bases sitting between them. DNA of the CDR3: TGTGCCACCAGTGGGGGGACCACACAAGAGACCCAGTACTTC. Amino acid sequence: CATSGGTTQETQYF.

At least ten counts were recorded for this clonotype. The chain is built from TRBV29-1 and TRBJ2-5; 11 bases fit TRBD1. There are 15 residues in the CDR3. In germline, CDR1 is SQVTM, CDR2 ANQGSEA. The J segment lost 1 base and the V segment lost 4 bases, leaving 5 bases of the junction unmatched. The CDR3 loop reads CSVAPDRGLQETQYF. CDR3 DNA sequence: TGCAGCGTTGCTCCGGACAGGGGGCTCCAAGAGACCCAGTACTTC.

This chain connects TRBV30 to TRBJ2-5; 7 bases match TRBD2. The DNA end favors TRBJ2-7, so the J call may be wrong. Germline V CDR1 and CDR2: GTSNPN, SVGIG (reference sequence). This CDR3 has 13 amino acids. The CDR3 loop reads CAWSVLAANEQYF. The CDR3 DNA reads TGTGCCTGGAGTGTGCTAGCGGCGAACGAGCAGTACTTC.

This chain connects TRBV2 to TRBJ2-3; no reliable D call. CDR1 is SNHLY, CDR2 FYNNEI, per germline. CDR3 length: 13 residues. V lost 4 bases and J lost 0, with 5 bases in between. The CDR3 DNA reads as TGTGCCAGCAGTGTCTGGAGCACAGATACGCAGTATTTT. Its translation is CASSVWSTDTQYF.

This clonotype appeared a single time. The chain carries TRBV12-3 or TRBV12-4 and TRBJ2-4, with D maybe TRBD2 (5 bases). Judging by the DNA end, TRBJ2-5 fits better; the J call may be wrong. CDR3 length: 14 amino acids. The CDR3 region has the DNA TGTGCCAGCACTCGTTCCGGGGTACAAGAGACCCAGTACTTC. Translating gives CASTRSGVQETQYF.

The chain has TRBV24-1 and TRBJ2-5; D may be TRBD2 (6 bases). Trimming cost V 5 bases and J 7 bases, with 10 bases left between them. The CDR3 covers 12 residues. Germline loops: CDR1 KGHDR, CDR2 SFDVKD. CDR3 nucleotides: TGTGCCACCAGTGGACTAGTGGGGACCCAGTACTTC. Encoded protein: CATSGLVGTQYF.

There are a few counts of this clonotype. J is TRBJ1-1 and V is TRBV6-5; D might be TRBD1 (5 bases). Trimming removed 2 bases from V and 2 bases from J, with 12 bases in between. Germline V gives CDR1 MNHEY, CDR2 SVGAGI. CDR3 length equals 15 residues. CDR3 loop: CASSYGQGLNTEAFF. In nucleotides, the CDR3 is TGTGCCAGCAGTTACGGGCAGGGCCTAAACACTGAAGCTTTCTTT.

On this clonotype: A junction end diverges from the germline sequence, so it may reflect a read error. The V call is TRBV4-3, the J call TRBJ2-2; D perhaps matches TRBD2 (5 bases). This CDR3 has 15 residues. The V gene's germline CDR1 is LGHNA and CDR2 YSLEER. Written as DNA, the CDR3 is TGCGCCAGCAGCCAAGATCGAGGAGAGGCCGGGGAGCGGTTTTTT. It translates to CASSQDRGEAGERFF.

This clonotype was observed at least ten times. This chain connects TRBV29-1 to TRBJ2-3, with 8 bases aligning to TRBD1. The ends lost 8 bases at V and 8 bases at J; junction bases unmatched: 3. Per germline, CDR1 SQVTM and CDR2 ANQGSEA. This CDR3 has 10 amino acids. The CDR3 DNA follows: TGCAGCACACAGGGGGGTACGCAGTATTTT. As protein: CSTQGGTQYF.

This clonotype has more than one count but fewer than ten. J is TRBJ2-6 and V is TRBV6-6; D is possibly TRBD2 (6 bases). The V and J ends lost 8 bases and 4 bases respectively, with 12 bases between them. The germline V gene has CDR1 MNHNY and CDR2 SVGAGI (reference sequence). The CDR3 has 14 residues. CDR3 in DNA: TGTGCCAGCTCCGGGACTTCCGGGGCCAACGTCCTGACTTTC. It specifies CASSGTSGANVLTF.

The chain is built from TRBV20-1 and TRBJ2-1; 9 bases are a match to TRBD2. The CDR3 consists of 17 residues. After removal of 7 bases from V and 4 bases from J, the junction contained 17 bases not matched to a gene. Germline CDR1 DFQATT, CDR2 SNEGSKA (reference sequence). The CDR3 nucleotides are TGCAGTGTATTGCCTGGCGGCGGGAGGGTGTCTTACAATGAGCAGTTCTTC. Translation gives CSVLPGGGRVSYNEQFF.

The chain recombines TRBV29-1 with TRBJ2-2, with D tentatively TRBD2 (6 bases). Germline-derived CDR1 and CDR2 are SQVTM and ANQGSEA. Trimming pared 2 bases from V and 9 bases from J, leaving 13 bases between. There are 13 residues in the CDR3. CDR3 residues: CSVEFGGIRELFF. DNA for the CDR3: TGCAGCGTTGAATTTGGCGGGATAAGGGAGCTGTTTTTT.

The gene calls are TRBV20-1 and TRBJ1-2; D is ambiguous. CDR3 length: 14 residues. Trimming removed 1 base at V and 4 bases at J, with 13 bases between. The germline V gene has CDR1 DFQATT and CDR2 SNEGSKA (reference sequence). The CDR3 nucleotides are TGCAGTGCTAGAGTCGGCGAGGAGGTCTATGGCTACACCTTC. Protein product: CSARVGEEVYGYTF.

This clonotype was counted between two and nine times. This chain joins TRBV18 and TRBJ2-1; D uncertain. The germline CDR1 and CDR2 sequences are KGHSH and LQKENI. The CDR3 loop spans 12 amino acids. V dropped 3 bases and J dropped 4 bases, with 4 bases sitting between them. The DNA of the CDR3 is TGTGCCAGCTCACCGAAGTACAATGAGCAGTTCTTC. The encoded protein is CASSPKYNEQFF. The variable domain in full, with the rest retrieved from reference TRBV18 and TRBJ2-1, is NAGVMQNPRHLVRRRGQEARLRCSPMKGHSHVYWYRQLPEEGLKFMVYLQKENIIDESGMPKERFSAEFPKEGPSILRIQQVVRGDSAAYFCASSPKYNEQFFGPGTRLTVL.

This rearrangement joins TRBV29-1 to TRBJ2-1, with 11 bases identical to TRBD2. CDR3 length: 16 amino acids. The V segment lost 6 bases and the J segment 3 bases; nucleotides outside the gene matches: 10. Germline CDR1 is SQVTM and CDR2 is ANQGSEA. Here the CDR3 DNA reads TGCAGCGTAACCTCCGGGACTAGCGGCGGCTACAATGAGCAGTTCTTC. It translates to CSVTSGTSGGYNEQFF.

The rearrangement joins TRBV7-9 to TRBJ2-5; D unresolved. Trimming pared 1 base from V and 5 bases from J, leaving 14 bases between. Germline CDR1 SEHNR, CDR2 FQNEAQ (reference sequence). The CDR3 covers 15 residues. Here the CDR3 DNA reads TGTGCCAGCAGCTTAGTTGGCGTCCATACGGAGACCCAGTACTTC. It encodes CASSLVGVHTETQYF. The full variable domain, its missing parts supplied by reference TRBV7-9 and TRBJ2-5, is DTGVSQNPRHKITKRGQNVTFRCDPISEHNRLYWYRQTLGQGPEFLTYFQNEAQLEKSRLLSDRFSAERPKGSFSTLEIQRTEQGDSAMYLCASSLVGVHTETQYFGPGTRLLVL.